This T cell receptor (beta chain) was captured in a study of blood T cells in healthy people across ages (dated by TCRdb to the mid-2010s). Background on the whole study: In model experiments, roughly one uniquely barcoded TCR beta cDNA molecule per two T cells was captured by template switching. Age-related changes in TCR beta repertoire diversity were measured in the study by deep sequencing normalized with unique cDNA molecular identifiers. Donors were grouped into four age groups: young (average 16 years), middle-aged (39), aged (about 60) and long-lived (less than 85). Donors of different ages were randomly distributed across sequencing lanes to avoid experimental bias. For two donors (one aged 18 to 30 and one aged 80 or older), the study analyzed two additional independent replicas of 1 million unique cDNA reads from the same blood draw. Results the study describes overall, beyond this receptor: Bulk unsorted PBMC profiling prevented conclusive comparison of naive and antigen-experienced compartments. Total diversity estimates from one million sequenced T cells were considered lower bounds and underestimates. Donor CMV infection status was unknown, potentially confounding age-related changes in expanded clonotypes. The long-lived group showed more naive CD4+ T cells, fewer expanded clones and increased TCR diversity than the aged group, suggesting age selection. A strong correlation was found between observed TCR beta diversity and the percentage of naive T cells measured by flow cytometry. As age increased, observed TCR beta diversity per million T cells dropped in a roughly linear way, and a significant reduction was already evident by age 40.

The CDR3, from cysteine to phenylalanine, totals 15 residues. Only the CDR3 DNA is retained, 45 bases long and in frame from the first base. The V and J ends are trimmed by 2 bases and 2 bases, leaving 8 bases between them. The germline V gene provides CDR1 SGHRS and CDR2 YFSETQ. Library generation was performed with 5' RACE. The sequencer listed for this sample is Illumina HiSeq 2500. A second PCR of roughly 6 to 11 cycles was run with a J-beta primer mix and a sample-barcoded 5' primer. A template-switch 5' adaptor carrying 12 random nucleotides introduced a unique molecular identifier onto each TCR beta cDNA molecule. Each sample yielded at least 3 million CDR3-containing paired-end reads. All of the RNA was converted into first-strand cDNA using the Mint cDNA synthesis kit, with a TRBC-specific oligonucleotide serving as the primer. Following uracil-DNA glycosylase treatment, all cDNA underwent a first 18-cycle PCR with the universal primers M1SS and BC2_uni_R. The original methods were these. For normalization, 1 million high-quality reads, each with a distinct molecular identifier, were randomly selected from each sample. Instead of being binned into consensus sequences, reads with shared molecular identifiers were discarded. MiTCR, run with a Q25 quality threshold and the strictest error-elimination algorithm, handled CDR3 identification, clonotype clustering and error correction. Lower-bound total TCR beta diversity was estimated with a nonparametric unseen species model using Euler transformation. TCRdb trimmed public reads at Q25 via fastp, called clones via MiXCR and kept in-frame beta chains. Merged by CDR3 protein, the rows form single entries marked with the most common genes and DNA. The V and J calls, along with clone size, are taken from TCRdb and not from the paper's own processing. This sample has about 630,000 distinct CDR3 sequences in its table, and roughly 20% of those were observed once. The ten largest account for roughly 3.6% of the sample.

Donors were 39 systemically healthy Caucasian individuals from Russia aged roughly 6 to 95 years. Each donor gave ten milliliters of peripheral blood, drawn into EDTA-treated Vacutainer tubes. Ficoll-Paque density-gradient centrifugation was used to isolate PBMCs, with at least 6 million per sample. Trizol reagent was used to extract total RNA from PBMCs, with at least 6 micrograms per sample. The percentages of naive CD45RAhigh/CD27high T cells were determined by flow cytometry on a PBMC aliquot from every donor. To note about this clonotype: Its antigen target is currently unknown. No base quality values were provided; no much bigger clone lies one nucleotide off.

The rearrangement combines TRBV5-1 with TRBJ2-6; the D gene is perhaps TRBD1, on 5 matching bases. Sample: blood. The receptor was isolated from a man between 65 and 79 years old in good health. The DNA is as follows: TGCGCCAGCAGCTTAGGGGCGCCTGGGGCCAACGTCCTGACTTTC. This gives the protein CASSLGAPGANVLTF.